What follows is one TCR beta chain and its context. Its antigen is currently unknown. The TCR beta cDNA libraries contained unique molecular identifiers. Each CDR3 protein gets one entry after TCRdb re-called the PCR reads with MiXCR. The table shows almost 700,000 distinct CDR3 sequences, with 55% to 60% occurring only once. This entry belongs to a study of post-analysis software for immune sequencing data. Study-wide results and caveats: A few TRBV segments appeared more often in patients than in controls, and TRBV5-6, TRBV5-1 and TRBV20-1 were among these.

The CDR3 sequence is 11 residues long. Germline assignment: CDR1 MNHNS and CDR2 SASEGT. Trimming pared 3 bases from V and 13 bases from J, leaving 10 bases between. The chain employs TRBV6-1 and TRBJ2-1; a weak D match, TRBD1 (6 bases). Sequencing used blood. The receptor was isolated from a girl aged 2 to 9 with multiple sclerosis. The CDR3, as DNA: TGTGCCAGCAGTGAGCAGGGGTATCAGTTCTTC. Translation gives CASSEQGYQFF.